This entry lists 8 T cell receptor beta chains sequenced from one sample in a study of cytomegalovirus exposure and HLA in healthy donors. The PCR contained 60 Vbeta and 13 Jbeta primers. TCRdb's table, derived via immunoSEQ multiplex PCR, lists solely in-frame clones and lacks some. The data show approximately 190,000 clones, with roughly 85% seen just once and 1.7% held by the top ten. The source material was PBMCs. The receptors originated from a woman aged 18-30 years in good health and CMV-seronegative.

The chain carries TRBV9 and TRBJ2-1, with 8 bases identical to TRBD1. After removal of 0 bases from V and 8 bases from J, the junction contained 7 bases not matched to a gene. The germline V gene encodes CDR1 SGDLS and CDR2 YYNGEE. The CDR3 length is 15 residues. Here the CDR3 reads CASSVGTGYADEQFF. The CDR3 DNA reads TGTGCCAGCAGCGTAGGGACAGGGTACGCGGATGAGCAGTTCTTC.

The CDR3: CASSSIKTGTSFGAFF. The CDR3 DNA reads TGCGCCAGCAGTTCCATCAAGACAGGTACCTCCTTCGGAGCTTTCTTT. The V call is TRBV10-2, the J call TRBJ1-1, with D possibly matching TRBD1 (6 bases). Trimming left V 5 bases short and J 10 bases short, with 26 bases between. Germline V gene data show CDR1 as WSHSY and CDR2 as SAAADI. The CDR3 is made up of 16 amino acids.

The gene calls are TRBV30 and TRBJ2-2, with 10 bases fitting TRBD2. The junction had 6 bases not matched to a gene; V was cut back by 3 bases and J by 2 bases. Germline V gene data show CDR1 as GTSNPN and CDR2 as SVGIG (reference sequence). This CDR3 is built from 16 residues. The chain's CDR3 is CAWSPLAGPNTGELFF. The CDR3 DNA follows: TGTGCCTGGAGCCCACTAGCGGGGCCAAACACCGGGGAGCTGTTTTTT.

The chain carries TRBV5-1 and TRBJ2-7; 13 nucleotides line up with TRBD2. Germline CDR1 reads SGHRS; CDR2 reads YFSETQ. This CDR3 has 16 residues. V shed 4 bases, J shed 7 bases, and the junction held 11 bases outside the gene matches. The CDR3 region has the DNA TGCGCCAGCAGCCAGACTACTAGCGGGAGGGCCAGGGAGCAGTACTTC. The encoded protein is CASSQTTSGRAREQYF. The whole variable domain, remainder taken from reference TRBV5-1 and TRBJ2-7, is KAGVTQTPRYLIKTRGQQVTLSCSPISGHRSVSWYQQTPGQGLQFLFEYFSETQRNKGNFPGRFSGRQFSNSRSEMNVSTLELGDSALYLCASSQTTSGRAREQYFGPGTRLTVT.

V is TRBV2 and J is TRBJ2-7, with TRBD1 matching over 9 bases. The CDR3 extends over 16 amino acids. The V and J ends lost 6 bases and 0 bases, in that order; junction bases with no gene match: 9. Germline V CDR1 and CDR2: SNHLY, FYNNEI. CDR3 protein: CASRPHRGRDSYEQYV. CDR3 bases: TGTGCCAGCAGACCGCACAGGGGGCGGGACTCCTACGAGCAGTACGTC.

With respect to this clone: The germline gene is not matched at one end of the junction; a read error may be the cause. The chain couples TRBV27 to TRBJ2-5; weak D call: TRBD2 (5 bases). The J call may be faulty, since TRBJ2-7 better matches the DNA end. The CDR3 runs to 13 residues. Germline assignment: CDR1 MNHEY and CDR2 SMNVEV (reference sequence). CDR3 sequence: CASSEQDSHEQYF. Written as DNA, the CDR3 is TGTGCCAGCAGTGAGCAGGACTCCCACGAGCAGTACTTC.

This clone has more than one count but fewer than ten. This chain links TRBV5-1 with TRBJ1-2, with D tentatively TRBD1 (5 bases). The length of the CDR3 is 12 residues. CDR1 is SGHRS and CDR2 is YFSETQ in the germline V gene. V was cut by 5 bases and J by 8 bases, with 13 bases left in between. CDR3 sequence: CASRTDTTGYTF. The CDR3 DNA sequence: TGCGCCAGCAGGACAGACACCACCGGCTACACCTTC.

The chain carries TRBV29-1 and TRBJ2-7; perhaps TRBD2 as D (7 bases). The CDR3 consists of 13 residues. V was shortened by 5 bases and J by 2 bases, with 13 bases between the two germline ends. Germline values: CDR1 SQVTM, CDR2 ANQGSEA. CDR3 loop: CSVRGGDTYEQYF. DNA of the CDR3: TGCAGCGTTCGAGGGGGGGACACCTACGAGCAGTACTTC.